This T cell receptor (beta chain) derives from a study of blood T cell repertoires in COVID-19. This clone was detected once. How the authors handled the data: Reference gene primer amplification in the assay estimated nucleated cell counts. Sequencing was performed with immunoSEQ multiplex PCR; in TCRdb, only in-frame clones are kept and a portion is missing. V, J and clone size were drawn from that table, and D and trimming were deduced from the DNA. In the table there are about 92,000 clones, 65% to 90% of which are singletons. The material sequenced was peripheral blood. This clonotype was obtained from a woman older than 75 with active or convalescent COVID-19.

The CDR3 sequence is CASTPDRGNSPLHF. The CDR3 region has the DNA TGTGCCAGCACCCCGGACAGGGGTAATTCACCCCTCCACTTT. The chain combines TRBV27 with TRBJ1-6; 9 bases fit TRBD1. After removal of 7 bases from V and 6 bases from J, the junction contained 4 bases not matched to a gene. The length of the CDR3 is 14 residues. Germline CDR1 and CDR2: MNHEY and SMNVEV (reference sequence).